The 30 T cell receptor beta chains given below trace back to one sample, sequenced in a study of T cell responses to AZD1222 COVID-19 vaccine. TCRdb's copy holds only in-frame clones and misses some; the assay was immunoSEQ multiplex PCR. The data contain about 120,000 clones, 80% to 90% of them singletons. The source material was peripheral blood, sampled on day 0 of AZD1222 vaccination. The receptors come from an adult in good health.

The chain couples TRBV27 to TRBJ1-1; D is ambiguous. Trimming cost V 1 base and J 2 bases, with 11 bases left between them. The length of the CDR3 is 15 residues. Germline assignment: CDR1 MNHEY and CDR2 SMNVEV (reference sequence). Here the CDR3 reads CASSLLGAGNTEAFF. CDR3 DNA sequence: TGTGCCAGCAGTTTATTGGGTGCCGGAAACACTGAAGCTTTCTTT.

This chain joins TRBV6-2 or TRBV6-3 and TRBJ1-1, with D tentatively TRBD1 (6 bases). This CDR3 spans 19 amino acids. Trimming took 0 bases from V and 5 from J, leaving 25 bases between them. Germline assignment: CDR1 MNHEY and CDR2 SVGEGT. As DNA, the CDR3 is TGTGCCAGCAGTTACTCAACCCGGCCAGGGGCCATGCGGGGGACTGAAGCTTTCTTT. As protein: CASSYSTRPGAMRGTEAFF.

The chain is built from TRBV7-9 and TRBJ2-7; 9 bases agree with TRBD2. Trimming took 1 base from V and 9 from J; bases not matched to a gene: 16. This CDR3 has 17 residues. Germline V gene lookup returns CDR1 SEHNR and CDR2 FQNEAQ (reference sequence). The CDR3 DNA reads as TGTGCCAGCAGCTTAGTTCTCGGGACTAGCAGGTATAGAGTGCAGTACTTC. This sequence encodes CASSLVLGTSRYRVQYF.

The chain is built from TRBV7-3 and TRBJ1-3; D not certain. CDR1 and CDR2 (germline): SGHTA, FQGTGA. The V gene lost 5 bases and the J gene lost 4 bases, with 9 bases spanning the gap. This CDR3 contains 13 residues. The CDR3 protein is CASSTGLGNTIYF. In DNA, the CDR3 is TGTGCCAGCAGCACGGGCCTAGGAAACACCATATATTTT.

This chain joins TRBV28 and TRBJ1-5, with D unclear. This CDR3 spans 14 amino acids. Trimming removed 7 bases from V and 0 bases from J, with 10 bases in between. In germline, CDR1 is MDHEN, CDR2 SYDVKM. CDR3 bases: TGTGCCAGCACCTTTGGGTTTAGCAATCAGCCCCAGCATTTT. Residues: CASTFGFSNQPQHF.

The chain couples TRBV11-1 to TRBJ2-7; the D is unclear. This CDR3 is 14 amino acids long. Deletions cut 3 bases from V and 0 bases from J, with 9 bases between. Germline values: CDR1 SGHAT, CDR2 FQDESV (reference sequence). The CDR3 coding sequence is TGTGCCAGCAGCTTCTCGGTCCCCTCCTACGAGCAGTACTTC. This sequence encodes CASSFSVPSYEQYF.

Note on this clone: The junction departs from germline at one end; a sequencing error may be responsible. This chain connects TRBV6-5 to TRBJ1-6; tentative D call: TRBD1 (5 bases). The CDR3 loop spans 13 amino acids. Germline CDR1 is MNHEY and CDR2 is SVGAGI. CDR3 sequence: CASSYWGDSPLHF. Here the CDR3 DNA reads TGTGCCAGCAGCTACTGGGGGGATTCACCCCTCCACTTT.

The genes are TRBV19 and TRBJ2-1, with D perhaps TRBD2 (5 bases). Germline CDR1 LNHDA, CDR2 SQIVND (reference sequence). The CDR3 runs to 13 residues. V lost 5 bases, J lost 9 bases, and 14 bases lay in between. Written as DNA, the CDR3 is TGTGCCAGTAGTGACCGGTTCCGGGGTGAGCAGTTCTTC. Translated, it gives CASSDRFRGEQFF.

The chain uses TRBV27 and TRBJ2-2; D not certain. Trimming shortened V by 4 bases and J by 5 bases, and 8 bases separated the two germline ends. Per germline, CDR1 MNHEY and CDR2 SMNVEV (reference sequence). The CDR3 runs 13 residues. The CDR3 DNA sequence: TGTGCCAGCAGTTATTGGGCGACCGGGGAGCTGTTTTTT. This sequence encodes CASSYWATGELFF.

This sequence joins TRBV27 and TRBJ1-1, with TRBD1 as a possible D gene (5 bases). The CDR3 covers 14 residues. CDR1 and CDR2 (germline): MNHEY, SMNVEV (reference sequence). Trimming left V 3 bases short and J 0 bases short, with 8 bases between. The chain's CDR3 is CASSFQDMNTEAFF. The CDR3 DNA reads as TGTGCCAGCAGTTTCCAGGACATGAACACTGAAGCTTTCTTT.

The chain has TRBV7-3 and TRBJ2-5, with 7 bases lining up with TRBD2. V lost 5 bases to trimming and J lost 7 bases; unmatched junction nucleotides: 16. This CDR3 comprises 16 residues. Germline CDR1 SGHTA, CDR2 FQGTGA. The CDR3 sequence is CASSPWGEGTRGTQYF. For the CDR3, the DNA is TGTGCCAGCAGCCCTTGGGGGGAGGGCACTAGGGGGACCCAGTACTTC.

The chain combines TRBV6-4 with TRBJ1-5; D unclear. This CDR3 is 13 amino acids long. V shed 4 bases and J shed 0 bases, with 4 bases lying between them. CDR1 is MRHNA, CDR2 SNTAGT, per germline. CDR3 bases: TGTGCCAGCAGTGCGGGTAGCAATCAGCCCCAGCATTTT. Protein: CASSAGSNQPQHF.

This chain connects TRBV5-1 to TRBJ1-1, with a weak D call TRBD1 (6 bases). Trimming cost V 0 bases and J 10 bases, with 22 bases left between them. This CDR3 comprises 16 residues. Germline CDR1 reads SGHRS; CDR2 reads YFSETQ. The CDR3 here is CASSLGATGKALGAFF. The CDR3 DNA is TGCGCCAGCAGCTTGGGGGCCACAGGGAAGGCCCTAGGAGCTTTCTTT.

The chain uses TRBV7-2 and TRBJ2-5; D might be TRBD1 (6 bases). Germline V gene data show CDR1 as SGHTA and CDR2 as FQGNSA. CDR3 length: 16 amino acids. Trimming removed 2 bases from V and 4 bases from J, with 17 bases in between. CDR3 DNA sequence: TGTGCCAGCAGCTTAAGAGGGGGTAGAGGAAGAGAGACCCAGTACTTC. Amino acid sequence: CASSLRGGRGRETQYF.

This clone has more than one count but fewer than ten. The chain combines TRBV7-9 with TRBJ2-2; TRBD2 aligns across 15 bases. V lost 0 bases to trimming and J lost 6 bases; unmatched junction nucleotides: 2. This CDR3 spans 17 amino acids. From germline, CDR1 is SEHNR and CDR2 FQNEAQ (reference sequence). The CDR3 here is CASSLAGLAGGPGELFF. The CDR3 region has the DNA TGTGCCAGCAGCTTAGCGGGACTAGCGGGAGGCCCCGGGGAGCTGTTTTTT. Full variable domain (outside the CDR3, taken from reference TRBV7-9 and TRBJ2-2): DTGVSQNPRHKITKRGQNVTFRCDPISEHNRLYWYRQTLGQGPEFLTYFQNEAQLEKSRLLSDRFSAERPKGSFSTLEIQRTEQGDSAMYLCASSLAGLAGGPGELFFGEGSRLTVL.

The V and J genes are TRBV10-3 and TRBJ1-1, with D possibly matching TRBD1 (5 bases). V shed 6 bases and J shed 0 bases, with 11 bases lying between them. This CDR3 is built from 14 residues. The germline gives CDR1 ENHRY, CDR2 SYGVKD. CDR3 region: CAIRTGTVNTEAFF. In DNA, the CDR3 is TGTGCCATCAGGACCGGGACCGTGAACACTGAAGCTTTCTTT.

The CDR3 DNA sequence: TGCGCCAGCAGCCAAGATTGGGGCGGACAGCCCCAGCATTTT. It encodes CASSQDWGGQPQHF. The V gene is TRBV4-3, the J gene TRBJ1-5; tentatively, D is TRBD1 (5 bases). The CDR3 runs 14 residues. Deletions cut 0 bases from V and 7 bases from J, with 10 bases between. CDR1 and CDR2 from the germline V gene are LGHNA and YSLEER.

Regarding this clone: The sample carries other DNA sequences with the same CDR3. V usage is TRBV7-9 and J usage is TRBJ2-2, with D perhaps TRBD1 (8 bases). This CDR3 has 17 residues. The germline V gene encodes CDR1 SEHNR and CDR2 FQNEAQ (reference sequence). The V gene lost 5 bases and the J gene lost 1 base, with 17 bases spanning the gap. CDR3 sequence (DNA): TGTGCCAGCAGCCTAGGGCGGGGGACAGGGAACACCGGGGAGCTGTTTTTT. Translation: CASSLGRGTGNTGELFF.

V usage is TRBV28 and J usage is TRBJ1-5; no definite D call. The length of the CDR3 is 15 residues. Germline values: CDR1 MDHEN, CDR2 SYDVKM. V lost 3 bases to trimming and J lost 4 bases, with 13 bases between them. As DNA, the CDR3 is TGTGCCAGCAGTTTTCCCGGAGGGAGGAATCAGCCCCAGCATTTT. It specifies CASSFPGGRNQPQHF.

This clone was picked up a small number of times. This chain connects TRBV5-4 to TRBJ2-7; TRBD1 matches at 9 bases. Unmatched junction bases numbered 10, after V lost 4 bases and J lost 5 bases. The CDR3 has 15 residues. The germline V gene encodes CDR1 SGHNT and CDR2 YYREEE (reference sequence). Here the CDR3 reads CASSIPGQGFHEQYF. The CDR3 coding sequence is TGTGCCAGCAGCATTCCGGGACAGGGATTCCACGAGCAGTACTTC.

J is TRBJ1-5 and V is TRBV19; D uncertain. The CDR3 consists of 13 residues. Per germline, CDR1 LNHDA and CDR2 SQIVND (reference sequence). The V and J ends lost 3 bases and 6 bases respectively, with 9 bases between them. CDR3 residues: CASSISGAQPQHF. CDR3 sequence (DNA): TGTGCCAGTAGTATCAGTGGCGCTCAGCCCCAGCATTTT.

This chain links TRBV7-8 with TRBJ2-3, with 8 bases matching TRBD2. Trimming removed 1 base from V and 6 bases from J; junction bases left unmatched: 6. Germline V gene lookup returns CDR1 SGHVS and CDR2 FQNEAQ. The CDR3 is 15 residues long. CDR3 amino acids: CASSLGVSGTDTQYF. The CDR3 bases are TGTGCCAGCAGCTTAGGGGTTAGCGGGACGGATACGCAGTATTTT.

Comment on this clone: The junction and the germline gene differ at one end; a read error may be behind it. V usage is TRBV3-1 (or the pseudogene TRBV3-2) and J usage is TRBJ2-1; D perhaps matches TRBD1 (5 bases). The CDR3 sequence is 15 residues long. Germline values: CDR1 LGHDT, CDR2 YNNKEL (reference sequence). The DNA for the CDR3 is TGTGCCAGCAGCCAAGAGGGCAGGGATGTAGCTAAGGTAGTCTTC. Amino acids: CASSQEGRDVAKVVF.

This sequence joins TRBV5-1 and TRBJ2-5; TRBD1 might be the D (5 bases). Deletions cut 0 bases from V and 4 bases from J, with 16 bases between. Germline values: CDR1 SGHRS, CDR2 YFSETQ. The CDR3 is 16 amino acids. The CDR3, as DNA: TGCGCCAGCAGCTTGGCCCCCCAAGGGGCTGGAGAGACCCAGTACTTC. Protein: CASSLAPQGAGETQYF.

CDR3 sequence reads: CASSLQGARVTGELFF. The CDR3 coding sequence is TGTGCCAGCAGCTTACAGGGGGCGCGGGTCACCGGGGAGCTGTTTTTT. The J gene is TRBJ2-2, the V gene TRBV7-2, with 8 nucleotides matching TRBD1. This CDR3 is built from 16 residues. The V gene's germline CDR1 is SGHTA and CDR2 FQGNSA. With V trimmed by 2 bases and J by 4 bases, 6 bases remained unmatched. The whole variable domain, filled in from reference TRBV7-2 and TRBJ2-2, reads GAGVSQSPSNKVTEKGKDVELRCDPISGHTALYWYRQSLGQGLEFLIYFQGNSAPDKSGLPSDRFSAERTGGSVSTLTIQRTQQEDSAVYLCASSLQGARVTGELFFGEGSRLTVL.

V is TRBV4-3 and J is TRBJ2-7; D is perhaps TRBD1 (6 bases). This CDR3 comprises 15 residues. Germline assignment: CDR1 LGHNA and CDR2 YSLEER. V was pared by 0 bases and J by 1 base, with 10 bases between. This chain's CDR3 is CASSQDRGLSYEQYF. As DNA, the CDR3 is TGCGCCAGCAGCCAAGACAGGGGTTTATCCTACGAGCAGTACTTC.

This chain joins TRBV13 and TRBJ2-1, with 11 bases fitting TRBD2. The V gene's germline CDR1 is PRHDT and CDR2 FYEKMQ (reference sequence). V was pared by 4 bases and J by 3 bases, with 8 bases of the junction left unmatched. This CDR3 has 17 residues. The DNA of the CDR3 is TGTGCCAGCAGCTCACCACTAGCGGGAGAGTTCTACAATGAGCAGTTCTTC. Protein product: CASSSPLAGEFYNEQFF.

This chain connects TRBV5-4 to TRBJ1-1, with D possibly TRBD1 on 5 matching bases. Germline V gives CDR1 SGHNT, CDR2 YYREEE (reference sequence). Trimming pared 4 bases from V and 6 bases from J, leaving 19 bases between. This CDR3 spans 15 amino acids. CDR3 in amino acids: CASSPVEGILAEAFF. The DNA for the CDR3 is TGTGCCAGCAGCCCCGTGGAGGGGATATTGGCTGAAGCTTTCTTT. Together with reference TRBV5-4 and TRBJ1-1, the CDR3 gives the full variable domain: ETGVTQSPTHLIKTRGQQVTLRCSSQSGHNTVSWYQQALGQGPQFIFQYYREEENGRGNFPPRFSGLQFPNYSSELNVNALELDDSALYLCASSPVEGILAEAFFGQGTRLTVV.

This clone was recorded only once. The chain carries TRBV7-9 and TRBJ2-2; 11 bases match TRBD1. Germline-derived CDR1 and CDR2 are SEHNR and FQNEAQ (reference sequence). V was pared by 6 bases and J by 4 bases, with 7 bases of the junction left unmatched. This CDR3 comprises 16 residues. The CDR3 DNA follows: TGTGCCAGCAGGGGCGGACAGGGGGCGCCCACCGGGGAGCTGTTTTTT. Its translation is CASRGGQGAPTGELFF. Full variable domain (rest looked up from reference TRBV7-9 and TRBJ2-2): DTGVSQNPRHKITKRGQNVTFRCDPISEHNRLYWYRQTLGQGPEFLTYFQNEAQLEKSRLLSDRFSAERPKGSFSTLEIQRTEQGDSAMYLCASRGGQGAPTGELFFGEGSRLTVL.

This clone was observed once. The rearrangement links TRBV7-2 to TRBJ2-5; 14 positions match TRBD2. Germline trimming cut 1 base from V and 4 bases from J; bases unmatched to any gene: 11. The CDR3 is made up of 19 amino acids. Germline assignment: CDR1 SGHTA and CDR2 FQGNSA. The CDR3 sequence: CASSLVGTSGSVRGETQYF. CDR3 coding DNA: TGTGCCAGCAGCTTAGTTGGGACTAGCGGGAGTGTCCGGGGAGAGACCCAGTACTTC.